This T cell receptor beta chain was documented in a study of somatic mutations in cytotoxic T cells in rheumatoid arthritis. The study, taken as a whole, reports: The identity of the antigens targeted by the expanded CD8+ clones remained unknown.

The CDR3 has 14 residues. In germline, CDR1 is MNHEY, CDR2 SMNVEV (reference sequence). V was trimmed by 3 bases and J by 7 bases, leaving 10 bases between them. Generated by immunoSEQ multiplex PCR, the TCRdb table keeps only in-frame clones and is missing some. The repertoire has 7,000 to 9,000 clones, 60% of them found once; the top ten carry approximately 20%. In regard to this clone: What it binds is unknown.

The sequencing input was CD8+ T cells sorted from blood. This TCR was recovered from a woman aged 40 to 50 in good health. The genes are TRBV27 and TRBJ1-6, with a weak D call TRBD1 (6 bases). Here the CDR3 DNA reads TGTGCCAGCAGTTTTGGACAGCCCAATTCACCCCTCCACTTT. Residues: CASSFGQPNSPLHF.